Below are 4 T cell receptor beta chains sequenced from a single sample in a study of shared clonotypes between healthy human individuals. This table comes from immunoSEQ multiplex PCR, and its TCRdb copy is limited to in-frame clones, with some not included. Of 2 million to 2.5 million clones listed, about 90% were seen once; the top ten hold approximately 0.4%. The sequenced sample was naive CD4+ T cells from PBMCs. Noted subset: CD45RA+ positively selected. All receptors come from a man aged 18 to 29 in good health. Some clones in this sample may be carry-over from other donors' samples.

V gene TRBV7-2 combines with J gene TRBJ2-2, with a possible D match to TRBD1 (6 bases). Germline-derived CDR1 and CDR2 are SGHTA and FQGNSA. This CDR3 comprises 14 residues. V was shortened by 5 bases and J by 6 bases, with 13 bases between the two germline ends. CDR3 nucleotides: TGTGCCAGCAGCCCACAGGGTGGAGCCGGGGAGCTGTTTTTT. Translation gives CASSPQGGAGELFF.

Concerning this clone: This sample also contains other DNA sequences that code for the same CDR3. J is TRBJ1-1 and V is TRBV11-2, with D uncertain. The V gene lost 1 base and the J gene lost 3 bases, with 6 bases spanning the gap. CDR1 SGHAT and CDR2 FQNNGV come from the germline V gene. This CDR3 has 13 amino acids. In DNA form, the CDR3 reads TGTGCCAGCAGCTTAGTCCGGGACACTGAAGCTTTCTTT. Translated, it gives CASSLVRDTEAFF.

The rearrangement uses TRBV5-4 and TRBJ2-2; a possible D gene is TRBD1 (5 bases). This CDR3 is 14 amino acids long. Trimming stripped 0 bases from V and 6 bases from J, with 9 bases between. Germline loops: CDR1 SGHNT, CDR2 YYREEE (reference sequence). CDR3 nucleotides: TGTGCCAGCAGCTTGGCAGGGATCGCCGGGGAGCTGTTTTTT. Its protein product is CASSLAGIAGELFF.

Details on this clone: Other DNA sequences of this sample code for an identical CDR3. The chain couples TRBV5-1 to TRBJ2-5, with 12 bases identical to TRBD2. Germline lookup yields CDR1 SGHRS and CDR2 YFSETQ. The CDR3 has 17 residues. V gave up 4 bases and J gave up 4 bases; unmatched junction bases: 11. CDR3 coding DNA: TGCGCCAGCAGCCTCCCCCTAGCGGGAGGGCCGGGAGAGACCCAGTACTTC. It specifies CASSLPLAGGPGETQYF.